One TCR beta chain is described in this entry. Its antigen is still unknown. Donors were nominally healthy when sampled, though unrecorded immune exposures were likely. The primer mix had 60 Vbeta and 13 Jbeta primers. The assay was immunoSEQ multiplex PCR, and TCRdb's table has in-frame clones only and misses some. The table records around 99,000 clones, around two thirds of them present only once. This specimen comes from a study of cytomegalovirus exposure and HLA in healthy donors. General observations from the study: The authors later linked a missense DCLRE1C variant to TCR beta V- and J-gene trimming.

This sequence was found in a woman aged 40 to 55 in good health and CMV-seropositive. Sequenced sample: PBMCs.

The CDR3 reads CASTGLVRTDTQYF. For the CDR3, the DNA is TGTGCCAGCACTGGACTAGTGAGGACAGATACGCAGTATTTT. The rearrangement links TRBV2 to TRBJ2-3; 7 nucleotides agree with TRBD2. V was clipped by 7 bases and J by 3 bases; unmatched bases: 7. The CDR3 sequence is 14 residues long. CDR1 is SNHLY and CDR2 is FYNNEI in the germline V gene.